The rows below give T cell receptor beta chains drawn from one sample of a study of T cell responses to AZD1222 COVID-19 vaccine. Sequencing used immunoSEQ multiplex PCR; TCRdb keeps in-frame clones, though not all of them. The sample holds about 35,000 clones, over 75% seen once. The material sequenced was peripheral blood, taken 28 days after the second AZD1222 dose. The receptors stem from an adult who received the AZD1222 COVID-19 vaccine. The CDR3 runs from the conserved cysteine through the conserved F or W. D genes are given only for firm matches. Clone size appears in some rows only: once, few, many, or a class for an expanded clone.

v_call	d_call	clone_size	j_call	cdr3_aa	cdr3_nt
TRBV5-4	.	.	TRBJ1-2	CASSLVGGGDYGYTF	TGTGCCAGCAGCTTGGTAGGCGGGGGGGACTATGGCTACACCTTC
TRBV5-1	TRBD1	.	TRBJ2-5	CASSPDRGETQYF	TGCGCCAGCAGCCCGGACAGGGGAGAGACCCAGTACTTC
TRBV29-1	TRBD1	.	TRBJ1-1	CRTGVDTEAFF	TGCAGGACAGGGGTGGACACTGAAGCTTTCTTT
TRBV18	.	once	TRBJ1-4	CASSPGAESEKLFF	TGTGCCAGCTCACCGGGGGCAGAGAGTGAAAAACTGTTTTTT
TRBV2	.	.	TRBJ2-1	CASSFLAGSYNEQFF	TGTGCCAGCAGTTTTCTAGCAGGATCCTACAATGAGCAGTTCTTC
TRBV5-1	.	.	TRBJ1-6	CASSFTADSPLHF	TGCGCCAGCAGCTTTACGGCGGATTCACCCCTCCACTTT
TRBV25-1	.	.	TRBJ1-3	CASSVGGNSGNTIYF	TGTGCCAGCAGTGTGGGGGGTAACTCTGGAAACACCATATATTTT
TRBV5-1	TRBD1	.	TRBJ2-3	CASSRRQGADTQYF	TGCGCCAGCAGCCGTCGACAGGGGGCAGATACGCAGTATTTT
TRBV7-3	.	.	TRBJ2-7	CASSLSYEQYF	TGTGCCAGCAGCTTAAGCTACGAGCAGTACTTC
TRBV7-9	.	once	TRBJ2-2	CASSLHGGNTGELFF	TGTGCCAGCAGCTTACACGGGGGGAACACCGGGGAGCTGTTTTTT
TRBV18	.	.	TRBJ2-5	CASSPGLGETQYF	TGTGCCAGCTCACCAGGGTTGGGAGAGACCCAGTACTTC
TRBV5-8	.	.	TRBJ1-4	CASSLAGQGRNEKLFF	TGTGCCAGCAGCTTGGCCGGGCAGGGGAGAAATGAAAAACTGTTTTTT
TRBV27	TRBD2	.	TRBJ2-7	CASSLSTSGGRRGYEQYF	TGTGCCAGCAGTTTATCGACTAGCGGGGGCCGCAGGGGCTACGAGCAGTACTTC
TRBV2	.	.	TRBJ1-1	CASKTEMNTEAFF	TGTGCCAGCAAGACGGAGATGAACACTGAAGCTTTCTTT
TRBV10-1	.	.	TRBJ2-1	CASSESGRNEQFF	TGCGCCAGCAGTGAATCCGGTCGAAATGAGCAGTTCTTC
TRBV27	.	.	TRBJ2-2	CASSLSWRRANTGELFF	TGTGCCAGCAGTTTATCCTGGCGGAGGGCGAACACCGGGGAGCTGTTTTTT
TRBV10-3	TRBD2	few	TRBJ2-3	CATSGGTDTQYF	TGTGCCACCAGCGGGGGGACAGATACGCAGTATTTT
TRBV6-5	.	.	TRBJ2-7	CASRGSSTYEQYF	TGTGCCAGCAGGGGGTCTAGTACCTACGAGCAGTACTTC
TRBV3-1/TRBV3-2	TRBD1	.	TRBJ1-1	CASSQGQDRGPNTEAFF	TGTGCCAGCAGCCAAGGACAGGACAGGGGACCTAACACTGAAGCTTTCTTT
TRBV24-1	.	few	TRBJ2-1	CATSPEGGSYNEQFF	TGTGCCACCAGCCCGGAGGGCGGCTCCTACAATGAGCAGTTCTTC
TRBV3-1/TRBV3-2	TRBD2	.	TRBJ2-1	CASSQVSGGAGNEQFF	TGTGCCAGCAGCCAAGTTAGCGGGGGGGCCGGGAATGAGCAGTTCTTC
TRBV19	TRBD2	.	TRBJ2-3	CASSREAGGPTDTQYF	TGTGCCAGTAGTAGGGAGGCGGGAGGGCCCACAGATACGCAGTATTTT
TRBV28	.	.	TRBJ2-2	CASHAGAENTGELFF	TGTGCCAGCCATGCCGGGGCAGAAAACACCGGGGAGCTGTTTTTT
TRBV6-5	TRBD1	.	TRBJ2-7	CASSPDRSHEQYF	TGTGCCAGCAGTCCGGACAGGTCTCACGAGCAGTACTTC
TRBV28	.	.	TRBJ2-7	CASSLVPALGEQYF	TGTGCCAGCAGTTTAGTCCCGGCTCTGGGGGAGCAGTACTTC
TRBV28	.	.	TRBJ1-3	CASSPHDIPSGNTIYF	TGTGCCAGCAGTCCGCACGACATACCCTCTGGAAACACCATATATTTT
TRBV28	.	.	TRBJ1-4	CASSRGAATNEKLFF	TGTGCCAGCAGTAGGGGAGCCGCAACTAATGAAAAACTGTTTTTT
TRBV6-2/TRBV6-3	TRBD1	.	TRBJ1-1	CASSPLDRVNTEAFF	TGTGCCAGCAGCCCCTTGGACAGGGTAAACACTGAAGCTTTCTTT
TRBV6-5	.	.	TRBJ1-1	CASSSPFRRGGTEAFF	TGTGCCAGCAGTTCCCCCTTTCGGAGGGGAGGAACTGAAGCTTTCTTT
TRBV5-4	TRBD1	once	TRBJ1-4	CASSGGDRPGEKLFF	TGTGCCAGCAGCGGCGGGGACAGGCCGGGGGAAAAACTGTTTTTT
TRBV27	TRBD2	.	TRBJ2-7	CATRNSGRAYEQYF	TGTGCCACCCGGAATAGCGGGAGAGCCTACGAGCAGTACTTC
TRBV28	.	.	TRBJ2-7	CASSLSGGGKNEQYF	TGTGCCAGCAGTTTATCAGGGGGAGGAAAGAACGAGCAGTACTTC
TRBV2	.	.	TRBJ2-3	CASSEALLGGKTTDTQYF	TGTGCCAGCAGTGAAGCGCTTCTGGGGGGCAAGACCACAGATACGCAGTATTTT
TRBV3-1/TRBV3-2	.	.	TRBJ1-4	CASSLTLGGVGEKLFF	TGTGCCAGCAGCCTTACGCTTGGAGGGGTAGGTGAAAAACTGTTTTTT
TRBV6-1	.	.	TRBJ1-2	CASSEALAGSYGYTF	TGTGCCAGCAGTGAAGCGCTTGCCGGGTCCTATGGCTACACCTTC
TRBV7-2	.	.	TRBJ2-1	CASSLGPGTGEQFF	TGTGCCAGCAGCTTAGGACCGGGAACAGGTGAGCAGTTCTTC
TRBV20-1	.	.	TRBJ1-4	CSARWEKLFF	TGCAGTGCTAGATGGGAAAAACTGTTTTTT
TRBV5-5	TRBD1	.	TRBJ2-7	CASSLAVGQGEIEQYF	TGTGCCAGCAGCTTGGCCGTGGGACAGGGTGAAATCGAGCAGTACTTC
TRBV5-4	TRBD1	.	TRBJ1-4	CASSLGQGPNEKLFF	TGTGCCAGCAGCTTAGGACAGGGCCCTAATGAAAAACTGTTTTTT
TRBV7-9	.	.	TRBJ1-1	CASSLATASEAFF	TGTGCCAGCAGCTTAGCGACAGCTAGTGAAGCTTTCTTT